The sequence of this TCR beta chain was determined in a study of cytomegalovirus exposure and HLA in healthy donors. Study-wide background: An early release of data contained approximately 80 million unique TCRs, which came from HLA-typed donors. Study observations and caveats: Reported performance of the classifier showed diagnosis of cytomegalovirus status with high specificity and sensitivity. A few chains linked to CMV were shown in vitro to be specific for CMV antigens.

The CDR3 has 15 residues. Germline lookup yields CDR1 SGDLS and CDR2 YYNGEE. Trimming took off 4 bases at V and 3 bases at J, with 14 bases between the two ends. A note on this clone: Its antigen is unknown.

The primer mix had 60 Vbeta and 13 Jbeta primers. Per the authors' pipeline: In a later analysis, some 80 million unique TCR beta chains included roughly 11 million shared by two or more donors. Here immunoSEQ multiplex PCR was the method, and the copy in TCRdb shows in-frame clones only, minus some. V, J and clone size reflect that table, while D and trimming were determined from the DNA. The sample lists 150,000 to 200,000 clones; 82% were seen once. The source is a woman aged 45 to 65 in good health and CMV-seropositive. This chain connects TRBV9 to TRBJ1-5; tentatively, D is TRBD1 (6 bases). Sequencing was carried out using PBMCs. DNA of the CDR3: TGTGCCAGCAGCCGGCGGGCAGGGGACAATCAGCCCCAGCATTTT. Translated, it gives CASSRRAGDNQPQHF.